Below, 16 T cell receptor beta chains from the same sample are listed, as sequenced in a study of beta chain features in type 1 diabetes (dated by TCRdb to the late 2010s). The study at large found these results: A moderate but significant shortening of TCRB CDR3 length was observed in type 1 diabetes patients in all four CD4+ subsets.

Their antigen targets remain unknown. Receptor amplification or capture employed the immunoSEQ multiplex PCR assay. The entire isolated RNA was reverse transcribed using the High Capacity cDNA Reverse Transcription Kit, and thus expressed TCRB transcripts were sequenced. TCRdb retrieved this table from immuneACCESS and kept in-frame rearrangements only. Not all clones are present; in checked studies, unresolved V genes account for under half, and no reason is known for the remainder. The sample records more than 150,000 clones, 9% to 10% of which are singletons. 0.7% of the sample rests with the top ten. The source material was central memory CD4+ T cells from blood. The source of these receptors is a young woman with type 1 diabetes.

The chain carries TRBV5-1 and TRBJ2-5; 13 positions agree with TRBD2. CDR1 SGHRS and CDR2 YFSETQ come from the germline V gene. This CDR3 contains 15 residues. The J segment lost 3 bases and the V segment lost 4 bases, leaving 3 bases of the junction unmatched. The CDR3 sequence: CASSPGLAGEETQYF. CDR3 bases: TGCGCCAGCAGCCCAGGACTAGCGGGAGAAGAGACCCAGTACTTC.

This clone was counted ten times or more. This chain uses TRBV6-5 with TRBJ2-7; D is perhaps TRBD2 (5 bases). Germline V CDR1 and CDR2: MNHEY, SVGAGI. The length of the CDR3 is 14 residues. Trimming left V 0 bases short and J 1 base short, with 7 bases between. The CDR3 reads CASSYSGSSYEQYF. The CDR3 nucleotides are TGTGCCAGCAGTTACTCAGGGAGTTCCTACGAGCAGTACTTC.

The gene calls are TRBV29-1 and TRBJ2-3, with 7 nucleotides matching TRBD2. There are 15 residues in the CDR3. The J segment lost 3 bases and the V segment lost 3 bases, leaving 9 bases of the junction unmatched. Germline CDR1 reads SQVTM; CDR2 reads ANQGSEA. The CDR3 here is CSVEWAGEQTDTQYF. In nucleotides, the CDR3 is TGCAGCGTTGAGTGGGCGGGAGAACAAACAGATACGCAGTATTTT.

V usage is TRBV5-6 and J usage is TRBJ2-1, with TRBD1 as a possible D gene (6 bases). CDR3 size: 16 residues. Per germline, CDR1 SGHDT and CDR2 YYEEEE. Trimming removed 1 base from V and 6 bases from J, with 17 bases in between. The CDR3 DNA reads TGTGCCAGCAGCTTGTTTGGGGGCGCGATGGTCAATGAGCAGTTCTTC. This sequence encodes CASSLFGGAMVNEQFF.

This chain joins TRBV28 and TRBJ2-3, with TRBD2 identical over 7 bases. The length of the CDR3 is 15 residues. Per germline, CDR1 MDHEN and CDR2 SYDVKM. Trimming removed 6 bases from V and 0 bases from J; junction bases left unmatched: 6. CDR3 DNA: TGTGCCAGCAGCCCTGGCGGGAGTAGCACAGATACGCAGTATTTT. Encoded protein: CASSPGGSSTDTQYF.

In its sample, this clone was seen a few times. The chain employs TRBV7-9 and TRBJ2-2; tentative D call: TRBD1 (5 bases). The CDR3 length is 16 residues. V was trimmed by 4 bases and J by 2 bases, leaving 14 bases between them. CDR1 and CDR2 from the germline V gene are SEHNR and FQNEAQ (reference sequence). CDR3 bases: TGTGCCAGCAGCTCCAGACGGCAGGGAAACACCGGGGAGCTGTTTTTT. This encodes CASSSRRQGNTGELFF.

This clone was recorded many times. The chain carries TRBV5-4 and TRBJ2-7; 8 nucleotides line up with TRBD2. The CDR3 loop spans 15 amino acids. The V gene end was trimmed by 1 base and the J gene end by 0 bases; junction bases not matched to a gene: 3. In germline, CDR1 is SGHNT, CDR2 YYREEE (reference sequence). CDR3 sequence: CASSLPLADSYEQYF. The CDR3 DNA reads as TGTGCCAGCAGCTTGCCACTAGCGGACTCCTACGAGCAGTACTTC.

The chain uses TRBV11-3 and TRBJ1-2, with 7 bases matching TRBD1. Germline CDR1 and CDR2: SGHNT and YENEEA. The CDR3 has 14 residues. Germline trimming cut 5 bases from V and 4 bases from J; bases unmatched to any gene: 7. Written as DNA, the CDR3 is TGTGCCAGCAGCCTACCGGGACAGATCTATGGCTACACCTTC. Protein sequence: CASSLPGQIYGYTF.

This clone occurred a few times. V and J are TRBV4-1 and TRBJ1-1, with a tentative D call TRBD1 (6 bases). The CDR3 has 18 amino acids. Trimming cost V 2 bases and J 5 bases, with 24 bases left between them. Germline V CDR1 and CDR2: MGHRA, YSYEKL. CDR3 DNA: TGCGCCAGCAGCCAACCCGGGACACACATAAAGGGCAGGACTGAAGCTTTCTTT. It yields the protein CASSQPGTHIKGRTEAFF.

This clone was picked up a small number of times. The chain has TRBV25-1 and TRBJ2-1, with TRBD1 as a possible D gene (6 bases). V was cut by 6 bases and J by 4 bases, with 13 bases left in between. CDR1 is MGHDK and CDR2 is SYGVNS in the germline V gene. The CDR3 sequence is 14 residues long. The CDR3 sequence is CASRATTGYNEQFF. The CDR3 region has the DNA TGTGCCAGCAGGGCTACGACAGGATACAATGAGCAGTTCTTC.

The chain couples TRBV27 to TRBJ2-1, with 14 bases fitting TRBD2. The CDR3 is made up of 15 amino acids. CDR1 MNHEY and CDR2 SMNVEV come from the germline V gene (reference sequence). Unmatched junction bases numbered 3, after V lost 4 bases and J lost 7 bases. Written as DNA, the CDR3 is TGTGCCAGCAGTTCGGGACTAGCGGGAGCGAATGAGCAGTTCTTC. It translates to CASSSGLAGANEQFF.

This clone was detected ten times or more. The chain combines TRBV4-1 with TRBJ2-1, with 7 bases lining up with TRBD1. V gave up 0 bases and J gave up 0 bases; unmatched junction bases: 5. The germline V gene encodes CDR1 MGHRA and CDR2 YSYEKL. The CDR3 loop spans 17 amino acids. This CDR3 is CASSQEATGSSYNEQFF. The CDR3 DNA follows: TGCGCCAGCAGCCAAGAAGCGACAGGGAGCTCCTACAATGAGCAGTTCTTC.

This clone has only a few counts. This chain links TRBV6-7 with TRBJ1-1; a weak D match, TRBD1 (5 bases). TRBV6-7 is given ORF status, its function remaining uncertain. This CDR3 region has 14 residues. V was cut by 5 bases and J by 0 bases, with 10 bases left in between. The CDR3, as DNA: TGTGCCAGCAGTCTGGACACCCTGAACACTGAAGCTTTCTTT. Residues: CASSLDTLNTEAFF.

In its sample, this clone was seen a few times. The V call is TRBV11-2, the J call TRBJ2-7, with TRBD1 matching 9 bases. From germline, CDR1 is SGHAT and CDR2 FQNNGV. V gave up 5 bases and J gave up 2 bases; unmatched junction bases: 19. The CDR3 is 19 amino acids. CDR3 sequence (DNA): TGTGCCAGCAGCCCCGTCAGACGTGGGCGGGACAGGGACCCCTACGAGCAGTACTTC. Its translation: CASSPVRRGRDRDPYEQYF. The whole variable domain, filled in from reference TRBV11-2 and TRBJ2-7, reads EAGVAQSPRYKIIEKRQSVAFWCNPISGHATLYWYQQILGQGPKLLIQFQNNGVVDDSQLPKDRFSAERLKGVDSTLKIQPAKLEDSAVYLCASSPVRRGRDRDPYEQYFGPGTRLTVT.

This clone was seen a handful of times. The rearrangement uses TRBV7-9 and TRBJ2-7; 8 bases match TRBD2. Per germline, CDR1 SEHNR and CDR2 FQNEAQ (reference sequence). This CDR3 is built from 15 residues. Trimming removed 1 base from V and 5 bases from J; junction bases left unmatched: 7. CDR3 bases: TGTGCCAGCAGCTTAGAAACGGGAGGGCCCAACGAGCAGTACTTC. Translated: CASSLETGGPNEQYF.

This clone was seen many times. V is TRBV7-9 and J is TRBJ2-5; no firm D call. With 5 bases removed from V and 5 bases from J, the gap between germline ends came to 9 bases. The CDR3 length is 12 residues. Germline values: CDR1 SEHNR, CDR2 FQNEAQ (reference sequence). The CDR3 nucleotides read TGTGCCAGCAGCCCCCGCGGTGAGACCCAGTACTTC. Translated, it gives CASSPRGETQYF. The full variable domain, in which reference TRBV7-9 and TRBJ2-5 provide the parts outside the CDR3, is DTGVSQNPRHKITKRGQNVTFRCDPISEHNRLYWYRQTLGQGPEFLTYFQNEAQLEKSRLLSDRFSAERPKGSFSTLEIQRTEQGDSAMYLCASSPRGETQYFGPGTRLLVL.